Included here is one T cell receptor (beta chain) sequence, with context. The antigen remains undetermined. The source of the sample is a study of T cell responses to AZD1222 COVID-19 vaccine. Trimming took off 3 bases at V and 6 bases at J, with 12 bases between the two ends. Germline V gene lookup returns CDR1 SGHAT and CDR2 FQNNGV. CDR3 size: 14 residues. Whole-study results and caveats: Rises in breadth and depth of Spike-specific TCRs came after two AZD1222 doses. Researchers report vaccine-associated CD4 TCRs spanning spike, with dominance at 160-218 and 743-854.

Clones were read by immunoSEQ multiplex PCR, and TCRdb kept only the in-frame ones, dropping some. This sample yields about 190,000 clones, of which approximately 90% are seen a single time; 0.99% belongs to the top ten. This chain uses TRBV11-2 with TRBJ1-5; D gene unclear. The input for sequencing was peripheral blood, taken on day 0 of AZD1222 vaccination. This clonotype was obtained from an adult in good health. CDR3 DNA sequence: TGTGCCAGCAGCTTGGGTAGGGAATCTCAGCCCCAGCATTTT. Translated, it gives CASSLGRESQPQHF.